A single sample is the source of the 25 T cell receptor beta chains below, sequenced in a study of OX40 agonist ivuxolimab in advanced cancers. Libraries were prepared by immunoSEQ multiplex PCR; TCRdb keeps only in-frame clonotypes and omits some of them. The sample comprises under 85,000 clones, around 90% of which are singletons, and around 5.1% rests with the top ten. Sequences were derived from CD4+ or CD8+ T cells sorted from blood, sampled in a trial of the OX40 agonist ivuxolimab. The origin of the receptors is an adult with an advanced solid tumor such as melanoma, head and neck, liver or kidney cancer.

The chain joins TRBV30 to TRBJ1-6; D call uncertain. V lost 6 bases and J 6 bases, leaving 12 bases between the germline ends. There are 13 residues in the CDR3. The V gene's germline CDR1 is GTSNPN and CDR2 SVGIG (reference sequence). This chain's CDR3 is CACRVWTNSPLHF. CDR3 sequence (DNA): TGTGCCTGCCGAGTATGGACTAATTCACCCCTCCACTTT. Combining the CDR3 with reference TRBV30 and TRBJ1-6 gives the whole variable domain SQTIHQWPATLVQPVGSPLSLECTVEGTSNPNLYWYRQAAGRGLQLLFYSVGIGQISSEVPQNLSASRPQDRQFILSSKKLLLSDSGFYLCACRVWTNSPLHFGNGTRLTVT.

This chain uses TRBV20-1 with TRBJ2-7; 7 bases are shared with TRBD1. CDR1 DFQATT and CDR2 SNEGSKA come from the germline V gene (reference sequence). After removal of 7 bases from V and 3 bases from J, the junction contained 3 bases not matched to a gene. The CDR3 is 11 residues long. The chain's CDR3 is CSVQGVYEQYF. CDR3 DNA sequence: TGCAGTGTTCAGGGGGTCTACGAGCAGTACTTC.

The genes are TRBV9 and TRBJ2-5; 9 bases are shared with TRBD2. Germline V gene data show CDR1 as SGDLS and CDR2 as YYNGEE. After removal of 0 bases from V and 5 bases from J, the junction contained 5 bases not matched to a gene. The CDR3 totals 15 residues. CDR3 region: CASSVGGRAGETQYF. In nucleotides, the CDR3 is TGTGCCAGCAGCGTAGGCGGGAGGGCGGGTGAGACCCAGTACTTC. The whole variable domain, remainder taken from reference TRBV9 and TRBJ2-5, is DSGVTQTPKHLITATGQRVTLRCSPRSGDLSVYWYQQSLDQGLQFLIQYYNGEERAKGNILERFSAQQFPDLHSELNLSSLELGDSALYFCASSVGGRAGETQYFGPGTRLLVL.

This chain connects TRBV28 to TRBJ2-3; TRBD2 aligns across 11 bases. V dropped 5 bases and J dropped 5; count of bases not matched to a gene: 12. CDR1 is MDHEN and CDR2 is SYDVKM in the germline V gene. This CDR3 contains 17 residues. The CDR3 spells CASSLPGLAVVGDTQYF. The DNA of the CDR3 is TGTGCCAGCAGTCTGCCGGGACTAGCGGTGGTGGGAGATACGCAGTATTTT.

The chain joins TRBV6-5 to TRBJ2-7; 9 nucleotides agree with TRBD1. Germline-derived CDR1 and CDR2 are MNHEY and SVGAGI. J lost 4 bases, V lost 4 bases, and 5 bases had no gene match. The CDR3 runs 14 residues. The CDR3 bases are TGTGCCAGCAGTTCCCAGACAGGGGGATACGAGCAGTACTTC. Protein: CASSSQTGGYEQYF.

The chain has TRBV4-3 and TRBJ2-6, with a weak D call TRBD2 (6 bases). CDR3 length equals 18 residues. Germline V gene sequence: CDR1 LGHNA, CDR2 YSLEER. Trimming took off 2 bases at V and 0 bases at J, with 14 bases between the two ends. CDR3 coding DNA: TGCGCCAGCAGCCAAAGACTAGTGATTAGCTCTGGGGCCAACGTCCTGACTTTC. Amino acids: CASSQRLVISSGANVLTF.

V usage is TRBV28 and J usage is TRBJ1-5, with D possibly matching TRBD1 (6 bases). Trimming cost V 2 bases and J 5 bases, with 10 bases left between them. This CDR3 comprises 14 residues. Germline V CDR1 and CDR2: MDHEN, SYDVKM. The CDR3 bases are TGTGCCAGCAGTTTAGGGCCAGGGGATCAGCCCCAGCATTTT. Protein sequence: CASSLGPGDQPQHF.

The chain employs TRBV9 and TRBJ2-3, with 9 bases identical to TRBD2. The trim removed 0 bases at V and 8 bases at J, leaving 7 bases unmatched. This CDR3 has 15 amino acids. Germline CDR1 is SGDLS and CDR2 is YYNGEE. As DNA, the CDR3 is TGTGCCAGCAGCGTAGGAGTAGCGGGAGTGGGTACGCAGTATTTT. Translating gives CASSVGVAGVGTQYF.

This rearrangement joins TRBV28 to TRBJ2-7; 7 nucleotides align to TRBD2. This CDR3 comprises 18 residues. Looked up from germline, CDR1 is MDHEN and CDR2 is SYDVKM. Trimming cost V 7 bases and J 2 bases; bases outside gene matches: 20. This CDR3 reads CASIPSRGAREQAYEQYF. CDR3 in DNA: TGTGCCAGCATTCCCTCTCGGGGAGCGCGGGAGCAGGCCTACGAGCAGTACTTC.

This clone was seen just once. The CDR3 region is CASSYGGREGRETQYF. The CDR3 DNA is TGTGCCAGCAGTTACGGAGGGCGGGAAGGACGGGAGACCCAGTACTTC. The chain is built from TRBV6-6 and TRBJ2-5; a weak D match, TRBD2 (6 bases). This CDR3 has 16 amino acids. The V end lost 2 bases, the J end lost 5 bases, and 18 bases lay between the germline ends. CDR1 is MNHNY and CDR2 is SVGAGI in the germline V gene (reference sequence).

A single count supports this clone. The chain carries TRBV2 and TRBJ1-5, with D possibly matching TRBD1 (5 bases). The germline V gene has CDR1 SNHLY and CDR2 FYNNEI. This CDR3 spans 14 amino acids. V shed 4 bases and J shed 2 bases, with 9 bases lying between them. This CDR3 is CASSGQGGNQPQHF. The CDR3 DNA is TGTGCCAGCAGTGGGCAGGGCGGCAATCAGCCCCAGCATTTT.

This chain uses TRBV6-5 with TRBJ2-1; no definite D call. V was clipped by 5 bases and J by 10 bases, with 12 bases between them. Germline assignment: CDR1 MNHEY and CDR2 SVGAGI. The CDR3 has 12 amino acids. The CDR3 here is CASSTWPSEQFF. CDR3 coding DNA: TGTGCCAGCAGTACCTGGCCCTCGGAGCAGTTCTTC.

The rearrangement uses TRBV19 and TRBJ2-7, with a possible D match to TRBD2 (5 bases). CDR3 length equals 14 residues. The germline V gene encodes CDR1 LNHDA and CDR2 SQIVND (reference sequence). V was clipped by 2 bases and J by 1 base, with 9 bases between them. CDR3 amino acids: CASSILGGSYEQYF. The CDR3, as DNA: TGTGCCAGTAGTATATTGGGCGGGTCCTACGAGCAGTACTTC.

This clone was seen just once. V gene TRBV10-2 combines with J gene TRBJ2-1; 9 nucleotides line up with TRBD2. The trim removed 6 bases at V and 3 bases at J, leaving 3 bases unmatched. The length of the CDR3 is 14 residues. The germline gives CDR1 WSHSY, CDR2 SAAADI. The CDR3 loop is CASRLAGHYNEQFF. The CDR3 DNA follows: TGCGCCAGCAGGCTAGCGGGACACTACAATGAGCAGTTCTTC.

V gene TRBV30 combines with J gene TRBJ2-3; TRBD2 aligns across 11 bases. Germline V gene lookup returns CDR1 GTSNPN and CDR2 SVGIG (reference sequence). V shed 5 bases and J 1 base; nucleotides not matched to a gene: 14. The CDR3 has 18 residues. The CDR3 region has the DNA TGTGCCTGGGGTTCTAGCGGGAGGCTGTATCGTGGCACAGATACGCAGTATTTT. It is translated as CAWGSSGRLYRGTDTQYF.

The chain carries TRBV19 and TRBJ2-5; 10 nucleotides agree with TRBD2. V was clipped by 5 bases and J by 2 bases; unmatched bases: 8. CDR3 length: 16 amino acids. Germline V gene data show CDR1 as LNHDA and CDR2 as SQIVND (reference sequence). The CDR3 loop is CASSLRTSGGQETQYF. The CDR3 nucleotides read TGTGCCAGTAGTCTCCGGACTAGCGGAGGTCAAGAGACCCAGTACTTC.

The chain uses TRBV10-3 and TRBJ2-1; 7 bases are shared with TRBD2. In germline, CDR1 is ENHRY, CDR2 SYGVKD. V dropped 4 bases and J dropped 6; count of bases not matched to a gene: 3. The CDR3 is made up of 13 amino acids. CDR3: CAISAGRGNEQFF. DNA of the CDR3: TGTGCCATCAGTGCTGGGAGGGGCAATGAGCAGTTCTTC.

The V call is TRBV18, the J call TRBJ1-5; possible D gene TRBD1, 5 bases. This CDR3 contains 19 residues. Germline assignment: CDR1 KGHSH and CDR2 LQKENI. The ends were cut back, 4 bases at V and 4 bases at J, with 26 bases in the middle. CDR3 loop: CASSLWSPSGVEGNQPQHF. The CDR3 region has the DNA TGTGCCAGCTCACTTTGGTCCCCATCGGGGGTCGAAGGGAATCAGCCCCAGCATTTT.

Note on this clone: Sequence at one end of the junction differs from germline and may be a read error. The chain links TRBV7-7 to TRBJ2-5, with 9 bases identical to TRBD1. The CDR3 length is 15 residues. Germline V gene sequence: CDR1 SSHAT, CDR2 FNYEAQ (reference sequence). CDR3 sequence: CASSDRGKPQETQYF. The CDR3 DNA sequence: TGTGCTAGCAGCGACAGGGGGAAGCCGCAAGAGACCCAGTACTTC.

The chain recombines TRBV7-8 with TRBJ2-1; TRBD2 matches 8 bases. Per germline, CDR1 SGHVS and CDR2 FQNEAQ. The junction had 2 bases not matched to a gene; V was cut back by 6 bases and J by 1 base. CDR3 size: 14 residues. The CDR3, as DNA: TGTGCCAGCAGGAGCGGGAGATCCTACAATGAGCAGTTCTTC. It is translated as CASRSGRSYNEQFF.

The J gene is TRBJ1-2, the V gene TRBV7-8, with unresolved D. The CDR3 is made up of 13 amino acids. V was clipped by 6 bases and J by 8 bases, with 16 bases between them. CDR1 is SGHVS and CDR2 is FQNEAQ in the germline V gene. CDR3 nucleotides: TGTGCCAGCAGTATAAGCGGCCTGGGGGGCTACACCTTC. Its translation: CASSISGLGGYTF.

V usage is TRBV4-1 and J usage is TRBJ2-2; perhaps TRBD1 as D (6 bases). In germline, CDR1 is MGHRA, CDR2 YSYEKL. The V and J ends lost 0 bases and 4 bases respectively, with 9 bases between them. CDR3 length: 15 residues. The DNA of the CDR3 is TGCGCCAGCAGCCAAGAAAACAGGGCCACCGGGGAGCTGTTTTTT. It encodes CASSQENRATGELFF.

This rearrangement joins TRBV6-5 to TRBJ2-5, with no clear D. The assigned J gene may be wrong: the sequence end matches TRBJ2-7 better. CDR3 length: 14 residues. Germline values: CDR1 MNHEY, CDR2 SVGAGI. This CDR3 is CASRPFWTTYEQYF. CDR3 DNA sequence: TGTGCCAGCAGGCCTTTCTGGACCACCTACGAGCAGTACTTC.

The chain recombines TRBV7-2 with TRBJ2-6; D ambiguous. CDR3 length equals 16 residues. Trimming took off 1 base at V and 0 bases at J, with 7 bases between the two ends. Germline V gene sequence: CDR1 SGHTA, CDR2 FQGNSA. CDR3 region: CASSLGPSSGANVLTF. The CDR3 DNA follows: TGTGCCAGCAGCTTAGGGCCGAGCTCTGGGGCCAACGTCCTGACTTTC.

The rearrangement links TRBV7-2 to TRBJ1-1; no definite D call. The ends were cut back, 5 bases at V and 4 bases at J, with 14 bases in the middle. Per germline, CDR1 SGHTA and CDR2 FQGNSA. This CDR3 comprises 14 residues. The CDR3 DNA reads TGTGCCAGCAGCCGGCCCCAGCGAGGCACTGAAGCTTTCTTT. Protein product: CASSRPQRGTEAFF.